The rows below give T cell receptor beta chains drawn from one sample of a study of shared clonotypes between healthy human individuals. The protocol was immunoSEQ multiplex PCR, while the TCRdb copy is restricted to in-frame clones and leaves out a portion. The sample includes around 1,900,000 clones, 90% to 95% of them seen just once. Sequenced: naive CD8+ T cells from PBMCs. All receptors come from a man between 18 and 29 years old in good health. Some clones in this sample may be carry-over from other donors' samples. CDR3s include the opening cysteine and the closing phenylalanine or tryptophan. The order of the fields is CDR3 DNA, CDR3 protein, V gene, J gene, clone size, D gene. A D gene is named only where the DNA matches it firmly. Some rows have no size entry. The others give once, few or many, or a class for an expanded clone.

CDR3nt: TGCGCCAGCAGCCTACCCCTAGGAATGGATGAGCAGTTCTTC; CDR3aa: CASSLPLGMDEQFF; v_gene: TRBV5-1; j_gene: TRBJ2-1; abundance: -; d_gene: -
CDR3nt: TGTGCCAGCAGCGCGGGGGGAGGGAGTCAAGAGCAGTTCTTC; CDR3aa: CASSAGGGSQEQFF; v_gene: TRBV9; j_gene: TRBJ2-1; abundance: -; d_gene: TRBD2
CDR3nt: TGTGCCAGCAGCTTATTGGGTGGGGACAGCTCCCTAGCCAAAAACATTCAGTACTTC; CDR3aa: CASSLLGGDSSLAKNIQYF; v_gene: TRBV11-2; j_gene: TRBJ2-4; abundance: -; d_gene: TRBD1
CDR3nt: TGCGCCAGCAGCCAAGAGCCCTATTTTCCGCAGAACACTGAAGCTTTCTTT; CDR3aa: CASSQEPYFPQNTEAFF; v_gene: TRBV4-1; j_gene: TRBJ1-1; abundance: once; d_gene: -
CDR3nt: TGTGCCAGCAGCCCGGACAGGGATGACTATGGCTACACCTTC; CDR3aa: CASSPDRDDYGYTF; v_gene: TRBV25-1; j_gene: TRBJ1-2; abundance: -; d_gene: TRBD1
CDR3nt: TGTGCCAGCAGCACCTGGGGAGAGGGTTCCTACGAGCAGTACTTC; CDR3aa: CASSTWGEGSYEQYF; v_gene: TRBV5-6; j_gene: TRBJ2-7; abundance: -; d_gene: -
CDR3nt: TGTGCCAGCAGCTCGCCCCTAGCGGACCAAGGAGAGACCCAGTACTTC; CDR3aa: CASSSPLADQGETQYF; v_gene: TRBV7-2; j_gene: TRBJ2-5; abundance: -; d_gene: TRBD2
CDR3nt: TGCGCCAGCAGCCAAGCAGGGGATGAAAAACTGTTTTTT; CDR3aa: CASSQAGDEKLFF; v_gene: TRBV4-1; j_gene: TRBJ1-4; abundance: -; d_gene: -
CDR3nt: TGTGCCAGCAGAGAACGGACAGGGGCGGTCTACGAGCAGTACTTC; CDR3aa: CASRERTGAVYEQYF; v_gene: TRBV27; j_gene: TRBJ2-7; abundance: -; d_gene: TRBD1
CDR3nt: TGTGCCAGCAGCGCAGAGTTGGGACTAGGGGGAAATGAGCAGTTCTTC; CDR3aa: CASSAELGLGGNEQFF; v_gene: TRBV9; j_gene: TRBJ2-1; abundance: -; d_gene: TRBD2
CDR3nt: TGTGCCAGCAGCGTAGCCAGAGCGGGAACTGAGCAGTTCTTC; CDR3aa: CASSVARAGTEQFF; v_gene: TRBV9; j_gene: TRBJ2-1; abundance: -; d_gene: TRBD2
CDR3nt: TGTGCCAGCAGTTTAAGCTACAATGAGCAGTTCTTC; CDR3aa: CASSLSYNEQFF; v_gene: TRBV27; j_gene: TRBJ2-1; abundance: -; d_gene: -
CDR3nt: TGTGCCAGCAGTGAAATCGTTACCCTCGTGGCGGGAGACTACAATGAGCAGTTCTTC; CDR3aa: CASSEIVTLVAGDYNEQFF; v_gene: TRBV6-1; j_gene: TRBJ2-1; abundance: -; d_gene: TRBD2
CDR3nt: TGTGCCAGCAGCCTTTCCGGGAATGAGCAGTTCTTC; CDR3aa: CASSLSGNEQFF; v_gene: TRBV7-9; j_gene: TRBJ2-1; abundance: -; d_gene: -
CDR3nt: TGTGCCAGCAGCCCCCTGAAGGATGAGCGGGAGGGGTACTTC; CDR3aa: CASSPLKDEREGYF; v_gene: TRBV7-9; j_gene: TRBJ2-7; abundance: -; d_gene: TRBD2
CDR3nt: TGCGCCAGCAGTGGGGACAGGATTAATGAAAAACTGTTTTTT; CDR3aa: CASSGDRINEKLFF; v_gene: TRBV5-1; j_gene: TRBJ1-4; abundance: -; d_gene: TRBD1
CDR3nt: TGTGCCAGCAGCTTAGGGACAGGGGGCTATGAGCAGTTCTTC; CDR3aa: CASSLGTGGYEQFF; v_gene: TRBV11-3; j_gene: TRBJ2-1; abundance: -; d_gene: TRBD1
CDR3nt: TGTGCTAGTGGTTTTGGAGGGGGACGGGAGCAGTTCTTC; CDR3aa: CASGFGGGREQFF; v_gene: TRBV12-5; j_gene: TRBJ2-1; abundance: -; d_gene: -
CDR3nt: TGTGCCAGCAGTGCACCAACAGGGGAGGGCACCTACGAGCAGTACTTC; CDR3aa: CASSAPTGEGTYEQYF; v_gene: TRBV6-1; j_gene: TRBJ2-7; abundance: few; d_gene: -
CDR3nt: TGCGCCAGCAGCCTCGGAAGCAATCAGCCCCAGCATTTT; CDR3aa: CASSLGSNQPQHF; v_gene: TRBV5-1; j_gene: TRBJ1-5; abundance: -; d_gene: -
CDR3nt: TGTGCCAGCCGAGGACCGGGCTCTTTCAATGAGCAGTTCTTC; CDR3aa: CASRGPGSFNEQFF; v_gene: TRBV28; j_gene: TRBJ2-1; abundance: -; d_gene: -
CDR3nt: TGTGCCAGCAGCTGGGCGGGAGGGCCTGGGAATGAGCAGTTCTTC; CDR3aa: CASSWAGGPGNEQFF; v_gene: TRBV6-4; j_gene: TRBJ2-1; abundance: -; d_gene: TRBD2
CDR3nt: TGTGCCAGTAGGGACAGTTTGGAAAAACTGTTTTTT; CDR3aa: CASRDSLEKLFF; v_gene: TRBV11-2; j_gene: TRBJ1-4; abundance: -; d_gene: TRBD1
CDR3nt: TGCGCCAGCAGCCAAGGGACAGGGGTAAATGAAAAACTGTTTTTT; CDR3aa: CASSQGTGVNEKLFF; v_gene: TRBV4-3; j_gene: TRBJ1-4; abundance: -; d_gene: TRBD1
CDR3nt: TGTGCCAGCAGCAAAACTAGCGGGAGGGGGAATGAGCAGTTCTTC; CDR3aa: CASSKTSGRGNEQFF; v_gene: TRBV11-3; j_gene: TRBJ2-1; abundance: -; d_gene: TRBD2
CDR3nt: TGTGCCAGCAGCCAAGAGTTAGTCTCCTACGAGCAGTACTTC; CDR3aa: CASSQELVSYEQYF; v_gene: TRBV4-2; j_gene: TRBJ2-7; abundance: -; d_gene: -
CDR3nt: TGCGCCAGCAGCTTAGGTGTTAGCGGAGCCAATGAGCAGTTCTTC; CDR3aa: CASSLGVSGANEQFF; v_gene: TRBV5-1; j_gene: TRBJ2-1; abundance: -; d_gene: -
CDR3nt: TGTGCCAGCAGTTCTTTTCCCTCCTACGAGCAGTACTTC; CDR3aa: CASSSFPSYEQYF; v_gene: TRBV27; j_gene: TRBJ2-7; abundance: -; d_gene: -
CDR3nt: TGTGCCAGCAGCTCTCCGGGACAGGGGAGTCAGCCCCAGCATTTT; CDR3aa: CASSSPGQGSQPQHF; v_gene: TRBV7-8; j_gene: TRBJ1-5; abundance: few; d_gene: TRBD1
CDR3nt: TGTGCCACTCACCTGAGGACAGGGGGCTACAATGAGCAGTTCTTC; CDR3aa: CATHLRTGGYNEQFF; v_gene: TRBV19; j_gene: TRBJ2-1; abundance: once; d_gene: TRBD1
CDR3nt: TGTGCCAGCAGTGGACTAGCGGACACAGATACGCAGTATTTT; CDR3aa: CASSGLADTDTQYF; v_gene: TRBV6-1; j_gene: TRBJ2-3; abundance: -; d_gene: TRBD2
CDR3nt: TGTGCCAGCAGCCCACTCCTTCGGACGGTAAGCTCCTACAATGAGCAGTTCTTC; CDR3aa: CASSPLLRTVSSYNEQFF; v_gene: TRBV27; j_gene: TRBJ2-1; abundance: -; d_gene: -
CDR3nt: TGTGCCAGCAGTGAGCGGACAGGGACGAGCTATGGCTACACCTTC; CDR3aa: CASSERTGTSYGYTF; v_gene: TRBV2; j_gene: TRBJ1-2; abundance: -; d_gene: TRBD1
CDR3nt: TGTGCCACTGCGCCGGCATCCGGGGGGGCGCCTGAAGCTTTCTTT; CDR3aa: CATAPASGGAPEAFF; v_gene: TRBV6-5; j_gene: TRBJ1-1; abundance: -; d_gene: -
CDR3nt: TGTGCCAGTAGTCCCCTCCGGGGGGGCACAGATACGCAGTATTTT; CDR3aa: CASSPLRGGTDTQYF; v_gene: TRBV19; j_gene: TRBJ2-3; abundance: -; d_gene: TRBD2
CDR3nt: TGTGCCAGCAGTGAATTATGGGCCGGGGAGCTGTTTTTT; CDR3aa: CASSELWAGELFF; v_gene: TRBV6-1; j_gene: TRBJ2-2; abundance: few; d_gene: -
CDR3nt: TGTGCCAGCAGTCGGACAGGGGGCTCCTACAATGAGCAGTTCTTC; CDR3aa: CASSRTGGSYNEQFF; v_gene: TRBV6-6; j_gene: TRBJ2-1; abundance: -; d_gene: TRBD1
CDR3nt: TGTGCCAGCAGTGAGCGACAAGCAACTAATGAAAAACTGTTTTTT; CDR3aa: CASSERQATNEKLFF; v_gene: TRBV6-1; j_gene: TRBJ1-4; abundance: -; d_gene: -
CDR3nt: TGCAGCGCGGGGGGGAGTTCCTACGAGCAGTACTTC; CDR3aa: CSAGGSSYEQYF; v_gene: TRBV29-1; j_gene: TRBJ2-7; abundance: -; d_gene: TRBD2
CDR3nt: TGTGCCAGTAGTAATTCCGGGATAGGGTGGTACGAGCAGTACTTC; CDR3aa: CASSNSGIGWYEQYF; v_gene: TRBV19; j_gene: TRBJ2-7; abundance: -; d_gene: -
CDR3nt: TGTGCCAGCAGCTTAGTTGAGTATGCGGGGACTGAAGCTTTCTTT; CDR3aa: CASSLVEYAGTEAFF; v_gene: TRBV7-9; j_gene: TRBJ1-1; abundance: -; d_gene: -
CDR3nt: TGTGCCAGCAGTTTTGTCGGGACAGGGCTCAATGAGCAGTTCTTC; CDR3aa: CASSFVGTGLNEQFF; v_gene: TRBV27; j_gene: TRBJ2-1; abundance: -; d_gene: TRBD1
CDR3nt: TGTGCCACGGAAAAGGGTGGCACCGGGGAGCTGTTTTTT; CDR3aa: CATEKGGTGELFF; v_gene: TRBV15; j_gene: TRBJ2-2; abundance: -; d_gene: -
CDR3nt: TGTGCCAGCAGTTTAGCTAGGGGGCGGAACGAGCAGTACTTC; CDR3aa: CASSLARGRNEQYF; v_gene: TRBV28; j_gene: TRBJ2-7; abundance: -; d_gene: TRBD1
CDR3nt: TGTGCCAGTAGTATCGGCGACAACTCAAACATTCAGTACTTC; CDR3aa: CASSIGDNSNIQYF; v_gene: TRBV19; j_gene: TRBJ2-4; abundance: -; d_gene: -
CDR3nt: TGTGCCAGCAGCTTGGTTGCAGGGAGGGATGGCTACACCTTC; CDR3aa: CASSLVAGRDGYTF; v_gene: TRBV5-6; j_gene: TRBJ1-2; abundance: -; d_gene: -
CDR3nt: TGTGCCAGCAGTGAAAGCGGGAGGGCCGGTTGGGATACGCAGTATTTT; CDR3aa: CASSESGRAGWDTQYF; v_gene: TRBV27; j_gene: TRBJ2-3; abundance: -; d_gene: TRBD2